What follows describes a single T cell receptor beta chain. Its antigen is still unknown. The trim removed 5 bases at V and 7 bases at J, leaving 9 bases unmatched. The germline V gene encodes CDR1 MDHEN and CDR2 SYDVKM. This CDR3 contains 14 residues. The data are from a study of cytomegalovirus exposure and HLA in healthy donors. The PCR ran on 60 Vbeta and 13 Jbeta primers. The table came from immunoSEQ multiplex PCR; TCRdb's copy has only in-frame clones and leaves some out. Its clone listing holds approximately 130,000 clones. Study-level findings and limits: In an earlier analysis, about 90% or about 30%: the productive usage of most TCR beta V segments. Highest at DRB1 and lowest at HLA-C, TCR association rates differed among HLA loci in a later analysis. Among donors in an Asian-associated ancestry cluster, a later analysis reportedly found fewer N-insertions than the approximately 670-donor mean.

This chain joins TRBV28 and TRBJ2-5; 8 positions match TRBD1. The receptor was derived from a woman aged 60-75 years in good health and CMV-seronegative. The specimen was PBMCs. CDR3 loop: CASSRTGGGGTQYF. In nucleotides, the CDR3 is TGTGCCAGCAGTCGTACAGGGGGTGGTGGGACCCAGTACTTC.